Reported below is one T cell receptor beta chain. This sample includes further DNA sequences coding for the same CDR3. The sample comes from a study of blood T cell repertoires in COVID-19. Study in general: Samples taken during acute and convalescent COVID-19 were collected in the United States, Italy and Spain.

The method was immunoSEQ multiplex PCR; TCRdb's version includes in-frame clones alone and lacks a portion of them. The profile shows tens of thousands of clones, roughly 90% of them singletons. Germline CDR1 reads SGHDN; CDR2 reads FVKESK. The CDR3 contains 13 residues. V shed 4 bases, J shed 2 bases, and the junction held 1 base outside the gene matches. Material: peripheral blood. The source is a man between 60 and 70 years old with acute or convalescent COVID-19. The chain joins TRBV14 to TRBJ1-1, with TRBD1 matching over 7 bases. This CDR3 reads CASSRQGNTEAFF. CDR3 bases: TGTGCCAGCAGCCGACAGGGAAACACTGAAGCTTTCTTT.